This T cell receptor (beta chain) originates from a study of blood T cell repertoires in COVID-19 (dated by TCRdb to about 2020). The study in broad terms: Samples from collaborators originated in the United States, Italy and Spain and spanned both the acute and convalescent phases of COVID-19. The prospective study material was composed of cDNA or gDNA derived from T cells, B-cell-depleted T cells, or PBMCs. The dataset comprised deeply sampled blood TCRbeta repertoires from subjects exposed to, actively infected with, or recovered from COVID-19. The repertoires were released in a freely available public database intended as a resource for research on the immune response to SARS-CoV-2. The samples were drawn from the first 160 participants of the ongoing ImmuneRACE study and from 1,254 subjects provided by 6 global collaborators. A de-identified subject ID, COVID-19 status, age in years and sex were almost always included in the sample metadata. Where available, HLA class I and class II types were taken from metadata supplied by the sample provider and were not determined by assay-based typing.

In regard to this clone: No cognate antigen has been identified for it. No base qualities exist here, and no much larger clone lies one base off it.

Taken from the germline V gene, the CDR1 and CDR2 loops are KGHDR and SFDVKD. The CDR3 has 14 amino acids, counting the end cysteine and phenylalanine. The DNA shown is the 42-base CDR3, in frame from base 1. V ends up 6 bases short and J 4 bases short, with an unmatched junction base count of 5. In the prospective study, participants were roughly 18 to 95 years old, resided in 25 or so geographic areas of the United States, and were enrolled through a virtual design. Cohort assignment in the prospective study relied on participant-reported clinical history from a screening survey and a study questionnaire. For ImmuneRACE Cohort 3, a participant was defined as recovered based on two consecutive negative NP/OP PCR tests, clearance by a healthcare professional, or resolution of symptoms. In the prospective study, whole blood, serum and a nasopharyngeal or oropharyngeal swab were collected from each participant by mobile phlebotomists. Participants in the prospective study had the option to provide additional blood draws and questionnaires over a 2-month period. Before DNA extraction, prospective study blood samples were shipped either frozen or at room temperature.

The paper's findings and limits, for the study overall: The quantity of clinical and demographic metadata differed by source and by participant and was supplied without curation.

TCRbeta CDR3 regions were amplified from genomic DNA by means of the immunoSEQ Assay, a bias-controlled multiplex PCR. Processing in the source paper ran as follows. Nucleated cell counts per sample were estimated from amplification of reference gene primers within the assay. Sequence reads were collapsed and filtered to measure the absolute abundance of every unique TCRbeta CDR3 rearrangement. For each sample, productive Simpson clonality was calculated as the square root of Simpson's diversity index over productive rearrangements. TCRdb took this table from immuneACCESS and kept in-frame rearrangements with V and J called. Such tables lack part of the clones; where checked against another copy, unresolved V genes explain under half of the gap, and the rest is unexplained. D and trimming were read from the DNA, whereas the V and J calls and clone size are those reported in that table. This sample lists 110,000 to 150,000 clones; roughly 85% were detected once. The leading ten clones occupy less than 4.5% of the sample.

The receptor's source is a man aged 45 to 65 who had recovered from COVID-19. This receptor chain uses TRBV24-1 and TRBJ2-3; TRBD2 fits 8 bases in the junction. Material for sequencing was PBMCs or T cells enriched from blood (not recorded which). The bases are TGTGCCACCAGTCGGGGGGGCCGCGCAGATACGCAGTATTTT. Translated, this gives CATSRGGRADTQYF.